This T cell receptor beta chain was captured by sequencing in a study of T-cell memory formation after mild COVID-19. Across the whole study: The TCR clusters were mostly specific to one donor. Study results and caveats: Mainly in CM and EM were contracting CD4+ clones; CD8+ were in EMRA. Among clones contracting day 15 to 85, CD4/CD8 was balanced, whereas later expanders leaned CD4+.

Germline trimming cut 4 bases from V and 3 bases from J; bases unmatched to any gene: 6. Germline V lookup: CDR1 MNHEY, CDR2 SVGAGI. The CDR3 loop spans 16 amino acids. On this clonotype itself: Its antigen is still unknown.

Each CDR3 protein gets one entry after TCRdb re-called the 5' RACE reads with MiXCR. Of almost 550,000 distinct CDR3 sequences detected, roughly 20% appear once; the ten largest clones hold approximately 12%. The receptor comes from an adult woman who had mild COVID-19 (a few samples of this study predate the infection). Cell type and time point are not known. The chain links TRBV6-5 to TRBJ2-2; 9 nucleotides align to TRBD1. The sample consisted of PBMCs or a T cell subset sorted from them (not recorded which). The CDR3 loop is CASSSDRGGYTGELFF. The CDR3 DNA reads TGTGCCAGCAGTTCGGACAGGGGAGGGTACACCGGGGAGCTGTTTTTT.